Each of the 20 T cell receptor beta chains below was sequenced from the same sample in a study of blood T cell repertoires in COVID-19. TCRdb keeps only in-frame clones here, not all; method: immunoSEQ multiplex PCR. Among some 150,000 clones listed, about nine tenths were seen once. Material for sequencing was peripheral blood. The receptors were sampled from a human donor in a cohort sampled during active COVID-19.

This clone was seen only once. This sequence joins TRBV5-1 and TRBJ2-5; the D gene is possibly TRBD1 (5 bases). From germline, CDR1 is SGHRS and CDR2 YFSETQ. The V end was cut by 3 bases, the J end by 4 bases, with 16 bases between. The CDR3 is 15 residues long. The CDR3 reads CASSSSSGIGETQYF. DNA of the CDR3: TGCGCCAGCAGCTCATCATCAGGGATCGGAGAGACCCAGTACTTC.

J is TRBJ2-7 and V is TRBV28, with D tentatively TRBD1 (5 bases). V was trimmed by 4 bases and J by 4 bases, leaving 14 bases between them. The CDR3 loop spans 14 amino acids. CDR1 MDHEN and CDR2 SYDVKM come from the germline V gene. The CDR3 DNA sequence: TGTGCCAGCAGTTGGTCAGGGTATTCGTACGAGCAGTACTTC. Translated: CASSWSGYSYEQYF.

The rearrangement joins TRBV5-5 to TRBJ2-2, with D possibly TRBD1 on 6 matching bases. Germline loops: CDR1 SGHKS, CDR2 YYEKEE (reference sequence). With 2 bases removed from V and 0 bases from J, the gap between germline ends came to 8 bases. This CDR3 region has 15 residues. CDR3 coding DNA: TGTGCCAGCAGCTTCCGGACAGCGAACACCGGGGAGCTGTTTTTT. Translating gives CASSFRTANTGELFF.

This clone has a handful of counts. The chain is built from TRBV4-2 and TRBJ1-5; the D is unclear. The CDR3 spans 13 residues. Trimming removed 0 bases at V and 7 bases at J, with 7 bases between. Germline assignment: CDR1 LGHNA and CDR2 YNFKEQ. CDR3 nucleotides: TGTGCCAGCAGCCAAGATCTGTTCCAGCCCCAGCATTTT. This sequence encodes CASSQDLFQPQHF.

The chain recombines TRBV5-5 with TRBJ2-7; 9 bases align to TRBD1. Germline-derived CDR1 and CDR2 are SGHKS and YYEKEE (reference sequence). This CDR3 contains 16 residues. With V trimmed by 3 bases and J by 0 bases, 7 bases remained unmatched. The CDR3 reads CASSSLGQGSSYEQYF. The DNA of the CDR3 is TGTGCCAGCAGCTCCTTAGGACAGGGGAGCTCCTACGAGCAGTACTTC.

The J gene is TRBJ1-2, the V gene TRBV19; D remains ambiguous. Between the trimmed V and J ends, which lost 5 bases and 5 bases, there was a span of 18 bases. The CDR3 has 15 residues. CDR1 and CDR2 from the germline V gene are LNHDA and SQIVND (reference sequence). The CDR3 nucleotides read TGTGCCAGTAGTGCCCTATCCGAGGGCATTTATGGCTACACCTTC. This codes for CASSALSEGIYGYTF.

The rearrangement joins TRBV28 to TRBJ2-2; 9 positions match TRBD2. J gave up 5 bases and V 1 base, and 2 bases lay outside the gene matches. The CDR3 extends over 15 amino acids. Looked up from germline, CDR1 is MDHEN and CDR2 is SYDVKM. The CDR3 DNA reads as TGTGCCAGCAGTTTATTGGCGGGAGGGACCGGGGAGCTGTTTTTT. Protein: CASSLLAGGTGELFF.

For the CDR3, the DNA is TGTGCCAGCAGCTTGACAGGGGCCCTTTACGAGCAGTACTTC. Translating gives CASSLTGALYEQYF. V gene TRBV11-2 combines with J gene TRBJ2-7, with 8 bases matching TRBD1. V shed 3 bases, J shed 4 bases, and the junction held 5 bases outside the gene matches. The CDR3 is made up of 14 amino acids. The germline gives CDR1 SGHAT, CDR2 FQNNGV. Full variable domain (remainder filled in from reference TRBV11-2 and TRBJ2-7): EAGVAQSPRYKIIEKRQSVAFWCNPISGHATLYWYQQILGQGPKLLIQFQNNGVVDDSQLPKDRFSAERLKGVDSTLKIQPAKLEDSAVYLCASSLTGALYEQYFGPGTRLTVT.

The V call is TRBV7-8, the J call TRBJ1-1, with D perhaps TRBD1 (5 bases). Germline assignment: CDR1 SGHVS and CDR2 FQNEAQ. V shed 11 bases and J shed 4 bases, with 17 bases lying between them. CDR3 length equals 13 residues. The CDR3 bases are TGTGCCCTCGGGGGGAGACTAGGCACTGAAGCTTTCTTT. The encoded protein is CALGGRLGTEAFF. Based on the CDR3 plus reference TRBV7-8 and TRBJ1-1, the full variable domain is GAGVSQSPRYKVAKRGQDVALRCDPISGHVSLFWYQQALGQGPEFLTYFQNEAQLDKSGLPSDRFFAERPEGSVSTLKIQRTQQEDSAVYLCALGGRLGTEAFFGQGTRLTVV.

The rearrangement links TRBV9 to TRBJ2-5; 12 bases fit TRBD2. The germline V gene encodes CDR1 SGDLS and CDR2 YYNGEE. The CDR3 has 14 amino acids. V was pared by 4 bases and J by 5 bases, with 3 bases of the junction left unmatched. Here the CDR3 reads CASSPGLAGETQYF. In DNA form, the CDR3 reads TGTGCCAGCAGCCCGGGACTAGCGGGCGAGACCCAGTACTTC.

The CDR3 DNA is TGCGCCAGCAGCCAGATGATAGCGGGAGTCTCCTACGAGCAGTACTTC. It is translated as CASSQMIAGVSYEQYF. The chain joins TRBV4-1 to TRBJ2-7, with 9 bases matching TRBD2. The germline V gene has CDR1 MGHRA and CDR2 YSYEKL. This CDR3 has 16 amino acids. V shed 3 bases, J shed 0 bases, and the junction held 6 bases outside the gene matches.

This clone appeared a few times. This chain joins TRBV25-1 and TRBJ2-1, with D unresolved. The germline V gene encodes CDR1 MGHDK and CDR2 SYGVNS. The ends were cut back, 2 bases at V and 5 bases at J, with 10 bases in the middle. This CDR3 has 14 residues. The CDR3 reads CASSEHGSNNEQFF. The DNA of the CDR3 is TGTGCCAGCAGTGAACACGGTTCTAACAATGAGCAGTTCTTC.

The table lists this clone with many counts. J is TRBJ2-1 and V is TRBV4-2; 7 bases are shared with TRBD1. This CDR3 is 16 amino acids long. Germline assignment: CDR1 LGHNA and CDR2 YNFKEQ. Germline trimming cut 4 bases from V and 0 bases from J; bases unmatched to any gene: 6. CDR3 sequence reads: CASSPETGNSYNEQFF. The CDR3 bases are TGTGCCAGCAGCCCCGAGACAGGGAACTCCTACAATGAGCAGTTCTTC.

This chain uses TRBV5-1 with TRBJ2-5; TRBD2 agrees at 9 bases. Germline CDR1 and CDR2: SGHRS and YFSETQ. With 0 bases clipped from V and 4 bases from J, the junction kept 7 bases outside the gene matches. The CDR3 length is 16 residues. The CDR3 DNA sequence: TGCGCCAGCAGCTTGGAAGGCGGGAGGGCCCTAGAGACCCAGTACTTC. Protein sequence: CASSLEGGRALETQYF.

The chain recombines TRBV27 with TRBJ2-3; D might be TRBD2 (6 bases). The CDR3 runs to 15 residues. The germline gives CDR1 MNHEY, CDR2 SMNVEV (reference sequence). V lost 8 bases and J 1 base, leaving 16 bases between the germline ends. CDR3 nucleotides: TGTGCCAGCTGGGGCTGGGCGGGGCGCACAGATACGCAGTATTTT. This sequence encodes CASWGWAGRTDTQYF.

The chain joins TRBV19 to TRBJ1-1; possibly TRBD1 for D (5 bases). The CDR3 is 15 amino acids. Germline V gives CDR1 LNHDA, CDR2 SQIVND (reference sequence). Deletions cut 3 bases from V and 1 base from J, with 12 bases between. The CDR3 sequence is CASSIPGGGNTEAFF. The CDR3 bases are TGTGCCAGTAGTATCCCCGGGGGGGGGAACACTGAAGCTTTCTTT. Supplemented by reference TRBV19 and TRBJ1-1, the full variable domain reads DGGITQSPKYLFRKEGQNVTLSCEQNLNHDAMYWYRQDPGQGLRLIYYSQIVNDFQKGDIAEGYSVSREKKESFPLTVTSAQKNPTAFYLCASSIPGGGNTEAFFGQGTRLTVV.

The chain uses TRBV14 and TRBJ2-5; D may be TRBD1 (6 bases). Deletions cut 1 base from V and 2 bases from J, with 11 bases between. CDR3 length: 15 amino acids. Germline CDR1 SGHDN, CDR2 FVKESK. For the CDR3, the DNA is TGTGCCAGCAGCCAAGTACGGACAGTGCAAGAGACCCAGTACTTC. Translated: CASSQVRTVQETQYF.

This chain uses TRBV28 with TRBJ2-1, with D tentatively TRBD2 (6 bases). Germline values: CDR1 MDHEN, CDR2 SYDVKM. The CDR3 spans 15 residues. V was trimmed by 7 bases and J by 4 bases, leaving 17 bases between them. The DNA of the CDR3 is TGTGCCAGCAACCCCACCAGCGGGTCTTACAATGAGCAGTTCTTC. As protein: CASNPTSGSYNEQFF.

The chain couples TRBV6-6 to TRBJ2-1; 12 positions agree with TRBD2. Germline CDR1 and CDR2: MNHNY and SVGAGI (reference sequence). CDR3 length equals 14 residues. Trimming took 7 bases from V and 6 from J; bases not matched to a gene: 4. CDR3 bases: TGTGCCAGCATCCCGGGACTAGCGGGCAATGAGCAGTTCTTC. This encodes CASIPGLAGNEQFF.

This rearrangement joins TRBV4-2 to TRBJ2-7, with 8 bases matching TRBD2. Per the germline V gene, CDR1 is LGHNA and CDR2 is YNFKEQ. The V and J ends lost 3 bases and 6 bases, in that order; junction bases with no gene match: 10. The CDR3 has 15 residues. This CDR3 reads CASSHREGDSAEQYF. The CDR3, as DNA: TGTGCCAGCAGCCACCGGGAGGGGGACTCAGCCGAGCAGTACTTC.